This T cell receptor (beta chain) comes out of a study of OX40 agonist ivuxolimab in advanced cancers. Repertoires were generated with immunoSEQ multiplex PCR, while TCRdb's copy carries only in-frame clones and drops some. The data show 65,000 or so clones, approximately 85% seen once. Here the sequenced sample was CD4+ or CD8+ T cells sorted from blood, taken in a trial of the OX40 agonist ivuxolimab. This TCR came from an adult with an advanced solid tumor such as melanoma, head and neck, liver or kidney cancer.

The CDR3 is CASHPSMAGTNEKLFF. The CDR3 nucleotides read TGTGCCAGTCACCCCTCCATGGCAGGGACTAATGAAAAACTGTTTTTT. The V gene is TRBV19, the J gene TRBJ1-4, with D possibly TRBD1 on 5 matching bases. V was clipped by 8 bases and J by 2 bases, with 18 bases between them. Per the germline V gene, CDR1 is LNHDA and CDR2 is SQIVND (reference sequence). The CDR3 runs 16 residues.